This entry features one T cell receptor (beta chain) sequence. Its antigen is unknown. This sample was included in a study of T cell repertoires in cytomegalovirus infection. Study results and limitations: It was HLA-C-restricted CMV-specific TCR beta clonotypes that dominated the response ex vivo. Totalled public TCR beta family frequency picked out people who carried CMV plus the relevant HLA.

CDR1 and CDR2 (germline): ENHRY, SYGVKD. CDR3 length: 14 amino acids. V was pared by 8 bases and J by 2 bases, with 9 bases of the junction left unmatched. TCRdb fed the reads into MiXCR, producing one record per CDR3 protein. The data show around 300,000 distinct CDR3 sequences, 25% seen once. This clonotype was sampled from a human donor in good health (CMV status not recorded). Some clones in this sample may be carry-over from other donors' samples. V gene TRBV10-3 combines with J gene TRBJ2-7, with TRBD1 identical over 7 bases. Sequenced material: cultured PBMCs, taken from culture after CMV antigen stimulation. CDR3 DNA: TGTGCCATCTCTGGGACAGAGATAACCTACGAGCAGTACTTC. This encodes CAISGTEITYEQYF.